This TCR beta chain originates from a study of blood T cell repertoires in COVID-19. The assay was immunoSEQ multiplex PCR, and TCRdb's table has in-frame clones only and misses some. Counted here are approximately 70,000 clones, over 65% occurring once; the ten biggest clones make up approximately 0.8%. Sequenced input: peripheral blood. The TCR was taken from an older woman with acute or convalescent COVID-19.

The DNA of the CDR3 is TGCAGCGTTGACCGCCAGAACCCCTACGAGCAGTACTTC. This encodes CSVDRQNPYEQYF. This chain links TRBV29-1 with TRBJ2-7, with D uncertain. The germline V and J ends were trimmed by 3 bases and 2 bases, with 11 bases remaining between them. This CDR3 has 13 amino acids. CDR1 SQVTM and CDR2 ANQGSEA come from the germline V gene.